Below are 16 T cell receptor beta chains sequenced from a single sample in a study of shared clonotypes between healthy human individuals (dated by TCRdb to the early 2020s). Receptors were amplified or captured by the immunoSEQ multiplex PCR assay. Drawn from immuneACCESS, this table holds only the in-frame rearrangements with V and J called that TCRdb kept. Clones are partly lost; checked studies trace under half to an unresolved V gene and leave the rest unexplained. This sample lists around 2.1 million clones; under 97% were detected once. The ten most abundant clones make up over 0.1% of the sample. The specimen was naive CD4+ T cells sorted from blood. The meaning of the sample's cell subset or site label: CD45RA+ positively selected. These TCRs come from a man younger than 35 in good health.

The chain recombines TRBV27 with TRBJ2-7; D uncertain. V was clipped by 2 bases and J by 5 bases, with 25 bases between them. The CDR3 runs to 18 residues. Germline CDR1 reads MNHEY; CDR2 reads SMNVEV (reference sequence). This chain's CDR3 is CASSLTVRSTLIPDEQYF. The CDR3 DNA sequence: TGTGCCAGCAGTTTAACCGTCAGGTCGACTTTGATACCGGACGAGCAGTACTTC.

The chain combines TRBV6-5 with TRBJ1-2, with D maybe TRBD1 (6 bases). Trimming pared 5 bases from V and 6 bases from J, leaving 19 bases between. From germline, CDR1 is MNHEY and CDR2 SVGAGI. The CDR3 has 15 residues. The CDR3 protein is CASSPGGPLIHGYTF. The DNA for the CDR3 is TGTGCCAGCAGTCCCGGGGGGCCCTTGATCCATGGCTACACCTTC.

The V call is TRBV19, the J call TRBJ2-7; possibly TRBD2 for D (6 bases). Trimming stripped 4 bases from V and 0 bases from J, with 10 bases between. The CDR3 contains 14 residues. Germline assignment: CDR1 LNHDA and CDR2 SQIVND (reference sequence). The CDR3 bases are TGTGCCAGTAGTAGTCCTAGCGACTCCTACGAGCAGTACTTC. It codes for CASSSPSDSYEQYF.

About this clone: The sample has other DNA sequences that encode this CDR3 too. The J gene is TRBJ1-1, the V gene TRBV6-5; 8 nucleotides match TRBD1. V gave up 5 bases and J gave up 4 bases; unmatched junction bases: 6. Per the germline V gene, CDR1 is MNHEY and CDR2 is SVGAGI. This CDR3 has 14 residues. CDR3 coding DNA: TGTGCCAGCAGTCGGACAGGGAGGGGCACTGAAGCTTTCTTT. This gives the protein CASSRTGRGTEAFF.

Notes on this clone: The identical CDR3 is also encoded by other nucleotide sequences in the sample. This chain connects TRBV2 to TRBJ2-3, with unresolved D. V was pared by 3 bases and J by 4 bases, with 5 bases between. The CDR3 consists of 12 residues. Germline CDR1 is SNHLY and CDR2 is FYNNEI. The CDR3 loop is CASSDLADTQYF. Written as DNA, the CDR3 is TGTGCCAGCAGTGATTTGGCAGATACGCAGTATTTT. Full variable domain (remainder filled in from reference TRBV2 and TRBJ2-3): EPEVTQTPSHQVTQMGQEVILRCVPISNHLYFYWYRQILGQKVEFLVSFYNNEISEKSEIFDDQFSVERPDGSNFTLKIRSTKLEDSAMYFCASSDLADTQYFGPGTRLTVL.

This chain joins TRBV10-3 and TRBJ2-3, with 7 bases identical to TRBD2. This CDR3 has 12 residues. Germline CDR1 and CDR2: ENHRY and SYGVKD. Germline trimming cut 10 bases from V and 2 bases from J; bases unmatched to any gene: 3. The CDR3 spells CATRGDTDTQYF. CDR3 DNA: TGTGCCACTCGGGGGGACACAGATACGCAGTATTTT.

The CDR3 DNA reads as TGTGGTCCACCCCGGACTACGGCGGAGCCAAAATTGCAAGAGACCCAGTACTTC. Protein sequence: CGPPRTTAEPKLQETQYF. The chain uses TRBV9 and TRBJ2-5, with D possibly TRBD2 on 6 matching bases. CDR3 length equals 18 residues. Germline V gives CDR1 SGDLS, CDR2 YYNGEE.

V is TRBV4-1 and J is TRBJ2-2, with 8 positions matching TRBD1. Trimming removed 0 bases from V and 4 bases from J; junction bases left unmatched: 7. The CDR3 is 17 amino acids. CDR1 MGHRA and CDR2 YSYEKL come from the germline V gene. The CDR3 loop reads CASSQDLQGVGTGELFF. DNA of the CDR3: TGCGCCAGCAGCCAAGATCTACAGGGGGTAGGCACCGGGGAGCTGTTTTTT.

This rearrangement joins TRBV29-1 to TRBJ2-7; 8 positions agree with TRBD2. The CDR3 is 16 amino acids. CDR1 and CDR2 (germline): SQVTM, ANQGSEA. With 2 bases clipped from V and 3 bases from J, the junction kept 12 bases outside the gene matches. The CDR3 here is CSVESQRESIVYEQYF. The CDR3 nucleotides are TGCAGCGTTGAATCCCAGCGGGAGTCGATTGTCTACGAGCAGTACTTC.

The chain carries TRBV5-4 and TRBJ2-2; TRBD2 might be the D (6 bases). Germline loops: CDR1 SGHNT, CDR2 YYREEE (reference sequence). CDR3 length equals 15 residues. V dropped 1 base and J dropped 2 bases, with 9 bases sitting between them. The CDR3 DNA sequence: TGTGCCAGCAGCTTGACTAGCCACAACACCGGGGAGCTGTTTTTT. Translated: CASSLTSHNTGELFF.

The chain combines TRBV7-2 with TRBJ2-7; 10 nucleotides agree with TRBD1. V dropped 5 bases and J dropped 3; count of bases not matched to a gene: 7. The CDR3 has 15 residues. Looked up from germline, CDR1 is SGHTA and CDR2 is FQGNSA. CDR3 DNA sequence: TGTGCCAGCAGCCTCGACAGGGGGCGCTTCTACGAGCAGTACTTC. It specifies CASSLDRGRFYEQYF.

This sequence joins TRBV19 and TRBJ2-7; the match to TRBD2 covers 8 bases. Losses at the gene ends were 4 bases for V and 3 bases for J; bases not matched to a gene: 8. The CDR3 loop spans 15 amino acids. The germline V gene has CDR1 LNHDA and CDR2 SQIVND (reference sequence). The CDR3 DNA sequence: TGTGCCAGTAGTACAACCGGGACTAGGGGCTACGAGCAGTACTTC. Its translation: CASSTTGTRGYEQYF.

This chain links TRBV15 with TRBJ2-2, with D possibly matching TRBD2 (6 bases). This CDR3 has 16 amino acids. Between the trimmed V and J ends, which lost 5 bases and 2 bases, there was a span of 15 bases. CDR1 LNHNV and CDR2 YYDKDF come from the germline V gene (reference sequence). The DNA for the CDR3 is TGTGCCACCAGCGGTTTAGCGGAGCCTAACACCGGGGAGCTGTTTTTT. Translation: CATSGLAEPNTGELFF.

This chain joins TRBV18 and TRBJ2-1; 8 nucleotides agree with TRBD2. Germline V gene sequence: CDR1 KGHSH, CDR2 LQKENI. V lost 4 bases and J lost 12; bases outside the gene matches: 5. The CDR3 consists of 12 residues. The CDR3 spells CASSRLSGGQFF. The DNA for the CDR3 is TGTGCCAGCTCACGACTCAGCGGGGGGCAGTTCTTC.

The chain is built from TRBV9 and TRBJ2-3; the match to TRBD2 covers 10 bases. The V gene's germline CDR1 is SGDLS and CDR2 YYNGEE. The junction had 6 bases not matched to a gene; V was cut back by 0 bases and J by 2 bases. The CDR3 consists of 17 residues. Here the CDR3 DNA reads TGTGCCAGCAGCGTAGAGAGCGGGAGGGCCGTCACAGATACGCAGTATTTT. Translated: CASSVESGRAVTDTQYF.

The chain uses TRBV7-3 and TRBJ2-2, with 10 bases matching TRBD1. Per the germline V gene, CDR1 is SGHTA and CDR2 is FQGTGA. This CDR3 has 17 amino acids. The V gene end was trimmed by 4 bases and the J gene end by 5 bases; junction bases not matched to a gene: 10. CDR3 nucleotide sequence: TGTGCCAGCAGCTCCCACATGGGACAGGGGTGGACCGGGGAGCTGTTTTTT. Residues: CASSSHMGQGWTGELFF.